Listed below are T cell receptor beta chains from one sample, sequenced in a study of T cell changes during pregnancy in multiple sclerosis. Produced via immunoSEQ multiplex PCR; TCRdb's table is partial and in-frame only. The sample lists around 48,000 clones, 85% to 95% seen once, with over 0.85% in the top ten. The starting material was CD4+ T cells from peripheral blood mononuclear cells, obtained in the second trimester of pregnancy. All receptors derive from a female donor in good health, enrolled as a control in a pregnancy study. Each CDR3 is given with its conserved first and last residue. A D gene is named only where the DNA matches it firmly.

j_call d_call v_call cdr3_aa
TRBJ1-1 NA TRBV7-3 CASSYTGGNTEAFF
TRBJ1-1 NA TRBV5-4 CASSHGRDTEAFF
TRBJ2-5 TRBD2 TRBV6-6 CASSNLAGGGETQYF
TRBJ1-2 NA TRBV7-2 CASSRSGGVAVYGYTF
TRBJ1-1 NA TRBV5-1 CASSLASGPEAFF
TRBJ2-7 TRBD1 TRBV5-1 CASSFRDRAIEQYF
TRBJ2-3 TRBD2 TRBV2 CASRGLAGIADTQYF
TRBJ2-5 TRBD2 TRBV30 CAWAGRGVLQETQYF
TRBJ1-5 NA TRBV28 CASSFRARTQPQHF
TRBJ2-1 TRBD2 TRBV7-9 CASSKAGGRDYNEQFF
TRBJ2-1 TRBD2 TRBV5-1 CASSWTTSGGPNEQFF
TRBJ2-7 TRBD1 TRBV2 CASILNEGTGATPQNF
TRBJ2-3 TRBD2 TRBV9 CASSPRIAGGADTQYF
TRBJ2-3 NA TRBV5-1 CASSFGSTDTQYF
TRBJ1-1 NA TRBV23-1 CASSQSQSRRRGTEAFF
TRBJ1-4 TRBD1 TRBV18 CASSPGQGNEKLFF
TRBJ2-3 NA TRBV4-1 CASSPAGRTDTQYF
TRBJ1-4 TRBD1 TRBV18 CASSPLGQGGVSGEKLFF
TRBJ1-5 NA TRBV4-1 CASSRSYLGGQPQHF
TRBJ2-2 TRBD2 TRBV15 CATSRDAGGRTGELFF
TRBJ2-1 NA TRBV11-1 CASSLSDLRATEQFF
TRBJ1-5 NA TRBV4-3 CASFPGENQPQHF
TRBJ2-1 TRBD2 TRBV7-2 CASSFLGLAGSNEQFF
TRBJ2-2 NA TRBV19 CASQGGSGNTGELFF
TRBJ1-5 TRBD1 TRBV18 CASSPPGTGGISNQPQHF
TRBJ2-5 TRBD2 TRBV19 CASSQTSGRIQYF
TRBJ2-2 NA TRBV28 CAVTPPSYGELFF
TRBJ2-1 NA TRBV18 CASSPSGRGYNEQFF
TRBJ2-5 NA TRBV4-1 CASSQDRTGETQYF
TRBJ1-3 NA TRBV7-9 CASNLNTGSGNTIYF
TRBJ2-5 TRBD2 TRBV7-2 CASSKLAGDGTQYF
TRBJ2-2 TRBD2 TRBV7-2 CASSPAGGPSTGELFF
TRBJ2-1 TRBD2 TRBV7-2 CASSPITSGPYNEQFF
TRBJ2-1 NA TRBV9 CASTPGGSGTYNEQFF